This T cell receptor beta chain was found in a study of shared clonotypes between healthy human individuals. Overall study findings and caveats: Non-shared clonotypes showed lower generation probabilities than clonotypes common to all four donors.

Splitting the CD4+ cells yielded a CD45RA+ naive subset and a CD45RA-negative memory subset. V lost 6 bases and J lost 0, with 14 bases in between. The V gene's germline CDR1 is SQVTM and CDR2 ANQGSEA. This CDR3 spans 14 amino acids. Turning to this clone: Antigen: not known.

Samples underwent the assay at deep level. Here immunoSEQ multiplex PCR was the method, and the copy in TCRdb shows in-frame clones only, minus some. This repertoire shows around 940,000 clones, approximately 80% found once; its top ten account for nearly 1.5%. This chain links TRBV29-1 with TRBJ1-1, with D possibly matching TRBD1 (5 bases). This receptor was identified in a young man in good health. The specimen sequenced was memory CD4+ T cells sorted from blood. Subset of the sample: CD45RA-negative fraction. CDR3 in DNA: TGCAGCGTGACCGTTGGGACCATGAACACTGAAGCTTTCTTT. Translating it yields CSVTVGTMNTEAFF.